This T cell receptor beta chain was identified during a study of tumor-infiltrating lymphocytes in primary liver carcinoma. Starting material of 500 ng total RNA yielded TCR beta cDNA via a constant-region primer. Employing slightly modified ARM-PCR, three nested multiplex PCR rounds were run, and these gave rise to the TCR beta libraries. The first two PCR rounds used TRBV1-TRBV30 forward primers with a C-beta reverse primer, 10 to 11 cycles each. One entry per CDR3 protein results from TCRdb running MiXCR on the multiplex PCR reads. The sample has 100,000 to 150,000 distinct CDR3 sequences, about 59% seen once. On this clonotype: Its antigen is still unknown.

The V end lost 6 bases, the J end lost 7 bases, and 22 bases lay between the germline ends. This CDR3 spans 14 amino acids. In germline, CDR1 is SQVTM, CDR2 ANQGSEA. From unsorted bulk tissue weighing 20-30 mg, DNA and RNA were co-extracted. Study-wide points: Top clones occupying all five tumor regions numbered only about 7-24%.

The chain carries TRBV29-1 and TRBJ2-7; no clear D. Sequenced sample: liver tumor tissue from sampling region 1. Documented subset: tumor region T1, superior pole. The sequence derives from a woman aged 60-70 years with primary liver carcinoma and hepatitis B virus infection. The CDR3 region is CSVIEETTYDEQYF. In DNA, the CDR3 is TGCAGCGTGATAGAAGAAACCACCTACGATGAGCAGTACTTC.